These 26 T cell receptor beta chains were all obtained from the same sample, sequenced in a study of shared clonotypes between healthy human individuals. Libraries were prepared by immunoSEQ multiplex PCR; TCRdb keeps only in-frame clonotypes and omits some of them. The sample has about 190,000 clones; about 68% are singletons. The specimen was memory CD4+ T cells sorted from blood. Subset in this sample: CD45RA-negative fraction. These receptors originate from a man aged 25-45 years in good health.

This clone was seen more than once but under ten times. CDR3 sequence reads: CASTWGATGNTEAFF. The CDR3, as DNA: TGTGCCAGCACATGGGGGGCGACAGGGAACACTGAAGCTTTCTTT. This chain uses TRBV7-8 with TRBJ1-1; D might be TRBD1 (6 bases). With 7 bases removed from V and 1 base from J, the gap between germline ends came to 16 bases. The CDR3 extends over 15 amino acids. In germline, CDR1 is SGHVS, CDR2 FQNEAQ.

The chain carries TRBV27 and TRBJ1-5; TRBD1 matches 9 bases. The CDR3 runs to 18 residues. Trimming took 6 bases from V and 2 from J; bases not matched to a gene: 14. Germline V gene data show CDR1 as MNHEY and CDR2 as SMNVEV (reference sequence). CDR3 nucleotide sequence: TGTGCCAGCAGCCTCTTCGCCAATACAGGGGGCGGCAATCAGCCCCAGCATTTT. It translates to CASSLFANTGGGNQPQHF.

This chain joins TRBV28 and TRBJ1-2; the D gene is possibly TRBD1 (6 bases). The V and J ends lost 5 bases and 4 bases respectively, with 14 bases between them. Germline lookup yields CDR1 MDHEN and CDR2 SYDVKM. The CDR3 totals 14 residues. For the CDR3, the DNA is TGTGCCAGCAGTGTTACACAGGGTAGCTATGGCTACACCTTC. This encodes CASSVTQGSYGYTF.

This clone was seen a few times. V is TRBV2 and J is TRBJ2-3; TRBD2 matches 12 bases. The CDR3 length is 15 residues. J was trimmed by 5 bases and V by 5 bases; bases with no gene match: 5. Germline CDR1 and CDR2: SNHLY and FYNNEI. CDR3 DNA sequence: TGTGCCAGCAGTTATCCGACTAGCGGGGGAGATACGCAGTATTTT. Amino acids: CASSYPTSGGDTQYF.

J is TRBJ2-1 and V is TRBV18; TRBD1 might be the D (6 bases). Germline CDR1 KGHSH, CDR2 LQKENI. V was pared by 6 bases and J by 2 bases, with 11 bases between. The CDR3 is 14 residues long. The CDR3 loop reads CASSPGTTYNEQFF. For the CDR3, the DNA is TGTGCCAGCTCTCCCGGGACAACCTACAATGAGCAGTTCTTC.

This rearrangement joins TRBV19 to TRBJ2-1, with 7 nucleotides matching TRBD1. Per the germline V gene, CDR1 is LNHDA and CDR2 is SQIVND (reference sequence). V was pared by 5 bases and J by 4 bases, with 14 bases of the junction left unmatched. This CDR3 has 17 residues. The CDR3 nucleotides are TGTGCCAGTAGTTCCCGCAGGACAGGCGGAGGTTACAATGAGCAGTTCTTC. Its protein is CASSSRRTGGGYNEQFF. Full variable domain (missing parts from reference TRBV19 and TRBJ2-1): DGGITQSPKYLFRKEGQNVTLSCEQNLNHDAMYWYRQDPGQGLRLIYYSQIVNDFQKGDIAEGYSVSREKKESFPLTVTSAQKNPTAFYLCASSSRRTGGGYNEQFFGPGTRLTVL.

V gene TRBV28 combines with J gene TRBJ1-2; tentative D call: TRBD1 (5 bases). Trimming removed 2 bases from V and 8 bases from J, with 24 bases in between. CDR3 length: 17 residues. Germline CDR1 and CDR2: MDHEN and SYDVKM. The CDR3 is CASSLAAGVGESNGYTF. The CDR3 nucleotides are TGTGCCAGCAGTTTAGCCGCGGGTGTGGGGGAATCGAACGGCTACACCTTC.

A few counts support this clone. The chain combines TRBV5-1 with TRBJ2-7; tentative D call: TRBD1 (5 bases). V was shortened by 7 bases and J by 0 bases, with 11 bases between the two germline ends. Germline V gene sequence: CDR1 SGHRS, CDR2 YFSETQ. This CDR3 is built from 13 residues. The CDR3 DNA follows: TGCGCCAGCTTAGACAGTTCCTCCTACGAGCAGTACTTC. Translation: CASLDSSSYEQYF.

V and J are TRBV6-5 and TRBJ2-5, with 9 bases lining up with TRBD1. The CDR3 sequence is 15 residues long. The V gene's germline CDR1 is MNHEY and CDR2 SVGAGI. V was pared by 6 bases and J by 9 bases, with 14 bases of the junction left unmatched. The CDR3 loop is CASRSRQQGARPQYF. CDR3 in DNA: TGTGCCAGCAGGTCTAGACAACAGGGGGCGCGACCCCAGTACTTC.

The chain recombines TRBV5-4 with TRBJ2-7; 9 positions agree with TRBD2. The CDR3 length is 15 residues. Germline-derived CDR1 and CDR2 are SGHNT and YYREEE (reference sequence). J was trimmed by 5 bases and V by 0 bases; bases with no gene match: 6. The CDR3 here is CASSLERVAGDEQYF. CDR3 coding DNA: TGTGCCAGCAGCTTGGAGCGGGTAGCGGGAGACGAGCAGTACTTC. The full variable domain, rest sourced from reference TRBV5-4 and TRBJ2-7, is ETGVTQSPTHLIKTRGQQVTLRCSSQSGHNTVSWYQQALGQGPQFIFQYYREEENGRGNFPPRFSGLQFPNYSSELNVNALELDDSALYLCASSLERVAGDEQYFGPGTRLTVT.

The V gene is TRBV5-6, the J gene TRBJ2-5, with 11 bases that match TRBD2. Looked up from germline, CDR1 is SGHDT and CDR2 is YYEEEE. The CDR3 is made up of 18 amino acids. Trimming took 4 bases from V and 5 from J; bases not matched to a gene: 16. CDR3 in DNA: TGTGCCAGCAGCGAGCAGAGAAAGCTAGCGGGAGGAGGGGAGACCCAGTACTTC. Translated, it gives CASSEQRKLAGGGETQYF.

This chain's CDR3 is CASSLYEKLFF. The CDR3 bases are TGTGCCAGCAGCTTATATGAAAAACTGTTTTTT. V usage is TRBV7-9 and J usage is TRBJ1-4; D call uncertain. CDR3 length equals 11 residues. The V gene lost 2 bases and the J gene lost 6 bases, with 1 base spanning the gap. CDR1 and CDR2 from the germline V gene are SEHNR and FQNEAQ (reference sequence).

The genes are TRBV28 and TRBJ2-1; D possibly corresponds to TRBD2 (6 bases). Trimming took 6 bases from V and 5 from J, leaving 11 bases between them. Per germline, CDR1 MDHEN and CDR2 SYDVKM. The CDR3 covers 13 residues. CDR3 sequence reads: CASRGRENNEQFF. CDR3 bases: TGTGCCAGCAGGGGACGGGAGAACAATGAGCAGTTCTTC.

This chain links TRBV5-1 with TRBJ1-4, with 10 bases that match TRBD1. In germline, CDR1 is SGHRS, CDR2 YFSETQ. The junction had 5 bases not matched to a gene; V was cut back by 6 bases and J by 6 bases. This CDR3 region has 14 residues. The CDR3 is CASTSGTGDEKLFF. In nucleotides, the CDR3 is TGCGCCAGCACCTCCGGGACAGGGGATGAAAAACTGTTTTTT. Full variable domain (outside the CDR3, taken from reference TRBV5-1 and TRBJ1-4): KAGVTQTPRYLIKTRGQQVTLSCSPISGHRSVSWYQQTPGQGLQFLFEYFSETQRNKGNFPGRFSGRQFSNSRSEMNVSTLELGDSALYLCASTSGTGDEKLFFGSGTQLSVL.

The V call is TRBV7-9, the J call TRBJ1-2, with 9 positions matching TRBD1. This CDR3 comprises 14 residues. V lost 6 bases to trimming and J lost 4 bases; unmatched junction nucleotides: 6. Germline V gene data show CDR1 as SEHNR and CDR2 as FQNEAQ (reference sequence). The CDR3 nucleotides are TGTGCCAGCAGGCCGCCGGGACAGGGCTATGGCTACACCTTC. Its protein is CASRPPGQGYGYTF.

The gene calls are TRBV5-1 and TRBJ2-5; either TRBD1 or TRBD2 may fit D (6 bases each). The CDR3 runs 14 residues. Germline V lookup: CDR1 SGHRS, CDR2 YFSETQ. The V and J ends lost 6 bases and 5 bases respectively, with 17 bases between them. The CDR3 spells CASKARGESETQYF. The CDR3 coding sequence is TGCGCCAGCAAAGCGAGGGGGGAATCGGAGACCCAGTACTTC. The full variable domain, its missing parts supplied by reference TRBV5-1 and TRBJ2-5, is KAGVTQTPRYLIKTRGQQVTLSCSPISGHRSVSWYQQTPGQGLQFLFEYFSETQRNKGNFPGRFSGRQFSNSRSEMNVSTLELGDSALYLCASKARGESETQYFGPGTRLLVL.

About this clone itself: One base separates it from a far larger clone, so it is likely a read error. The chain has TRBV5-5 and TRBJ2-1, with TRBD2 as a possible D gene (6 bases). Germline CDR1 SGHKS, CDR2 YYEKEE (reference sequence). Between the trimmed V and J ends, which lost 4 bases and 0 bases, there was a span of 11 bases. The CDR3 runs to 15 residues. The CDR3: CASSVAESSYNEQFF. CDR3 sequence (DNA): TGTGCCAGCAGCGTAGCGGAGAGCTCCTACAATGAGCAGTTCTTC.

The CDR3: CASSIDGQAYEQYF. CDR3 coding DNA: TGCGCCAGCAGCATAGACGGACAGGCCTACGAGCAGTACTTC. The rearrangement joins TRBV5-1 to TRBJ2-7; 7 bases fit TRBD1. Unmatched junction bases numbered 6, after V lost 4 bases and J lost 2 bases. Germline loops: CDR1 SGHRS, CDR2 YFSETQ. The CDR3 runs 14 residues.

Concerning this clone: A far larger clone is a single base away, which makes a read error likely. The chain carries TRBV10-3 and TRBJ2-2, with 7 positions matching TRBD1. V trimming: 10 bases; J trimming: 6 bases; junction bases outside the gene matches: 14. This CDR3 spans 15 amino acids. The V gene's germline CDR1 is ENHRY and CDR2 SYGVKD. The CDR3 nucleotides read TGTGCCACCCTTACAGGGGTCAGAGGTCCCGGGGAGCTGTTTTTT. This codes for CATLTGVRGPGELFF.

The J gene is TRBJ1-4, the V gene TRBV5-1; 8 positions agree with TRBD1. From germline, CDR1 is SGHRS and CDR2 YFSETQ. There are 14 residues in the CDR3. Trimming at V came to 4 bases and at J to 8 bases, leaving 7 bases not matched to a gene. CDR3: CASSPDRASEKLFF. For the CDR3, the DNA is TGCGCCAGCAGCCCGGACAGGGCGTCCGAAAAACTGTTTTTT.

This clone was counted a few times. The chain employs TRBV7-3 and TRBJ2-5, with 7 positions matching TRBD2. J gave up 4 bases and V 1 base, and 9 bases lay outside the gene matches. CDR3 length: 16 residues. Germline V lookup: CDR1 SGHTA, CDR2 FQGTGA. The CDR3 nucleotides read TGTGCCAGCAGCTTAATTGTGGGCGGGAGCGGAGAGACCCAGTACTTC. Residues: CASSLIVGGSGETQYF.

This clone was counted only a few times. The chain employs TRBV11-2 and TRBJ2-7, with 7 bases lining up with TRBD2. CDR3 length equals 14 residues. Germline lookup yields CDR1 SGHAT and CDR2 FQNNGV. V was pared by 6 bases and J by 6 bases, with 11 bases of the junction left unmatched. The DNA for the CDR3 is TGTGCCAGCAGATCGACTAGCTGGGACGGCGAGCAGTACTTC. It specifies CASRSTSWDGEQYF.

V is TRBV7-9 and J is TRBJ2-1; 14 nucleotides line up with TRBD2. Trimming at V came to 3 bases and at J to 2 bases, leaving 0 bases not matched to a gene. The CDR3 extends over 16 amino acids. Germline values: CDR1 SEHNR, CDR2 FQNEAQ (reference sequence). CDR3 DNA sequence: TGTGCCAGCAGCTTGGGACTAGCGGGAGCCTACAATGAGCAGTTCTTC. This gives the protein CASSLGLAGAYNEQFF.

The chain employs TRBV6-6 and TRBJ2-5; D might be TRBD1 (5 bases). CDR1 is MNHNY and CDR2 is SVGAGI in the germline V gene (reference sequence). CDR3 size: 13 residues. V was trimmed by 5 bases and J by 5 bases, leaving 12 bases between them. The CDR3 sequence is CASSVRVRETQYF. The CDR3 nucleotides read TGTGCCAGCAGTGTCAGGGTCAGGGAGACCCAGTACTTC.

The rearrangement links TRBV11-1 to TRBJ2-2, with D possibly TRBD1 on 6 matching bases. The germline V and J ends were trimmed by 5 bases and 5 bases, with 21 bases remaining between them. CDR1 is SGHAT and CDR2 is FQDESV in the germline V gene (reference sequence). This CDR3 region has 17 residues. CDR3 nucleotides: TGTGCCAGCAGCGCGTCTTCCGGGACAACTTGGACCGGGGAGCTGTTTTTT. Translating gives CASSASSGTTWTGELFF.

The V call is TRBV25-1, the J call TRBJ2-1; TRBD2 agrees at 7 bases. The V gene's germline CDR1 is MGHDK and CDR2 SYGVNS. V lost 6 bases and J lost 5; bases outside the gene matches: 4. The length of the CDR3 is 13 residues. CDR3 amino acids: CASSLRGDNEQFF. In DNA, the CDR3 is TGTGCCAGCAGCCTACGGGGGGACAATGAGCAGTTCTTC.